A selection of T cell receptor beta chains follows, all from one sample in a study of cytomegalovirus exposure and HLA in healthy donors. Sequenced by immunoSEQ multiplex PCR; TCRdb stores in-frame clones only, minus some. Seen here are 150,000 to 170,000 clones, 60% to 85% observed once, and the top ten hold 3% to 4%. Sequenced: PBMCs. The receptors were gathered from a woman aged 40-49 years in good health and CMV-seronegative. Both conserved end residues are part of each CDR3. The D gene is left open where the match is weak. Expanded clones get a size class; other rows say once, few or many, or leave the size out.

-	-	TRBV27	TRBJ2-5	CASSPSMTGLQETQYF	TGTGCCAGCAGTCCCTCGATGACAGGCTTACAAGAGACCCAGTACTTC
-	-	TRBV5-1	TRBJ2-5	CASSLVLQETQYF	TGCGCCAGCAGCTTGGTCTTACAAGAGACCCAGTACTTC
-	TRBD1	TRBV5-1	TRBJ1-4	CASRDTGGNEKLFF	TGCGCCAGTAGAGATACAGGGGGCAATGAAAAACTGTTTTTT
-	TRBD1	TRBV6-5	TRBJ2-2	CASSWRQGATGELFF	TGTGCCAGCAGTTGGCGACAGGGGGCGACCGGGGAGCTGTTTTTT
-	-	TRBV2	TRBJ2-7	CAISGGTYSYEQYF	TGTGCCATTTCCGGCGGGACGTACTCCTACGAGCAGTACTTC
-	TRBD1	TRBV10-3	TRBJ1-2	CAIRDPGTGVYGYTF	TGTGCCATCAGAGATCCCGGGACAGGCGTCTATGGCTACACCTTC
-	-	TRBV2	TRBJ1-1	CARSENTEAFF	TGTGCCCGATCAGAGAACACTGAAGCTTTCTTT
-	-	TRBV9	TRBJ2-7	CASSVSGEYEQYF	TGTGCCAGCAGCGTCTCGGGGGAATACGAGCAGTACTTC
once	-	TRBV15	TRBJ1-6	CATSRVSLSPLHF	TGTGCCACCAGCAGAGTTTCCCTTTCACCCCTCCACTTT
-	TRBD1	TRBV10-3	TRBJ2-7	CAIRFTGQFPYEQYF	TGTGCCATCAGATTCACGGGACAGTTCCCCTACGAGCAGTACTTC
-	TRBD2	TRBV28	TRBJ2-1	CASSLKRGGRRDGEQFF	TGTGCCAGCAGTTTGAAGCGGGGGGGGCGAAGGGATGGTGAGCAGTTCTTC
-	TRBD1	TRBV20-1	TRBJ2-5	CSAVTGETQYF	TGCAGTGCTGTGACAGGGGAGACCCAGTACTTC
-	-	TRBV7-9	TRBJ2-7	CASLEVALGEQYF	TGTGCCAGCCTGGAGGTGGCCCTTGGCGAGCAGTACTTC
once	-	TRBV6-1	TRBJ1-2	CASSTDGISAVGYTF	TGTGCCAGCAGCACGGACGGGATTAGTGCAGTGGGCTACACCTTC
-	-	TRBV7-6	TRBJ1-5	CASSGGEGDNQPQHF	TGTGCCAGCAGCGGGGGGGAGGGAGACAATCAGCCCCAGCATTTT
-	-	TRBV2	TRBJ1-2	CASSESGQGYVDGYTF	TGTGCCAGCAGTGAGTCTGGGCAGGGCTATGTGGATGGCTACACCTTC
-	TRBD2	TRBV11-2	TRBJ2-5	CASSSGLAVQETQYF	TGTGCCAGCAGCTCCGGACTAGCGGTTCAAGAGACCCAGTACTTC
-	TRBD1	TRBV27	TRBJ1-2	CASSLAGTGPRNYGYTF	TGTGCCAGCAGTTTAGCCGGGACAGGTCCTAGGAACTATGGCTACACCTTC
-	-	TRBV25-1	TRBJ2-4	CASSSGQGGDIQYF	TGTGCCAGCAGTAGCGGACAGGGAGGGGACATTCAGTACTTC
few	-	TRBV4-1	TRBJ2-2	CASSQVPGRAGELFF	TGCGCCAGCAGCCAAGTTCCCGGGAGAGCCGGGGAGCTGTTTTTT
-	-	TRBV30	TRBJ1-3	CAWSVLTSGNTIYF	TGTGCCTGGAGTGTACTCACCTCTGGAAACACCATATATTTT
-	TRBD1	TRBV4-1	TRBJ2-3	CASSTDRHTDTQYF	TGCGCCAGCAGCACGGACAGGCACACAGATACGCAGTATTTT
few	-	TRBV19	TRBJ1-1	CASSIASGDGAFF	TGTGCCAGTAGTATCGCCTCAGGTGACGGAGCTTTCTTT
-	-	TRBV6-5	TRBJ1-1	CASSYRLEGTEAFF	TGTGCCAGCAGTTACCGGTTGGAGGGGACTGAAGCTTTCTTT
-	-	TRBV11-2	TRBJ2-5	CASSSTTEGTQYF	TGTGCCAGCAGCTCGACGACGGAGGGGACCCAGTACTTC
-	-	TRBV5-4	TRBJ2-7	CASSANYEQYF	TGTGCCAGCAGTGCGAACTACGAGCAGTACTTC
few	-	TRBV6-6	TRBJ1-1	CASSYVAMNTEAFF	TGTGCCAGCAGTTATGTGGCCATGAACACTGAAGCTTTCTTT
-	TRBD1	TRBV27	TRBJ1-5	CASSFNRGMGQPQHF	TGTGCCAGCAGTTTTAACAGGGGCATGGGTCAGCCCCAGCATTTT
-	-	TRBV30	TRBJ1-6	CAWNAPRTSGRPGPLHF	TGTGCCTGGAATGCGCCCCGGACTAGCGGGAGGCCCGGCCCCCTCCACTTT
-	-	TRBV7-6	TRBJ2-1	CASSLQGDYPYNEQFF	TGTGCCAGCAGTCTACAGGGGGACTACCCGTACAATGAGCAGTTCTTC
-	TRBD2	TRBV6-1	TRBJ2-5	CASRRGGRETQYF	TGTGCCAGCAGGCGGGGGGGCCGGGAGACCCAGTACTTC
once	-	TRBV30	TRBJ1-2	CAWSGGGARGYTF	TGTGCCTGGAGTGGTGGAGGGGCCCGTGGCTACACCTTC
-	TRBD2	TRBV5-1	TRBJ2-1	CASSPLAGGTNNEQFF	TGCGCCAGCAGCCCTTTAGCGGGAGGGACAAACAATGAGCAGTTCTTC
-	TRBD2	TRBV7-9	TRBJ2-3	CASSLGLAVDTQYF	TGTGCCAGCAGCTTAGGACTAGCGGTAGATACGCAGTATTTT
few	-	TRBV7-8	TRBJ2-7	CASSHQFSGIEQYF	TGTGCCAGCAGCCATCAGTTTTCAGGGATCGAGCAGTACTTC
-	-	TRBV9	TRBJ1-5	CASSVSAGDSNQPQHF	TGTGCCAGCAGCGTAAGCGCCGGGGATAGCAATCAGCCCCAGCATTTT
once	-	TRBV30	TRBJ1-3	CAWSVQQGHTIYF	TGTGCCTGGAGTGTACAGCAGGGTCACACCATATATTTT
-	-	TRBV5-1	TRBJ2-7	CASSSRLSAGYEQYF	TGCGCCAGCAGCTCACGACTATCCGCGGGCTACGAGCAGTACTTC
once	TRBD2	TRBV4-1	TRBJ2-7	CASSQEGLASEQYF	TGCGCCAGCAGCCAAGAGGGACTAGCGTCCGAGCAGTACTTC
-	-	TRBV2	TRBJ2-5	CASRDNQETQYF	TGTGCCAGCCGAGACAACCAAGAGACCCAGTACTTC
-	TRBD1	TRBV10-2	TRBJ1-2	CASRETGDGGYTF	TGCGCCAGCAGAGAGACAGGGGACGGTGGCTACACCTTC
-	TRBD2	TRBV7-9	TRBJ2-5	CASSFSGGAQETQYF	TGTGCCAGCAGCTTTAGCGGGGGGGCCCAAGAGACCCAGTACTTC
-	-	TRBV4-1	TRBJ2-7	CASSQSVQDDEQYF	TGCGCCAGCAGCCAGAGCGTACAGGATGACGAGCAGTACTTC
-	TRBD1	TRBV28	TRBJ2-2	CASSPGQVTGELFF	TGTGCCAGCAGCCCGGGACAGGTCACCGGGGAGCTGTTTTTT
-	TRBD2	TRBV5-6	TRBJ2-1	CASNLGLADRQQFF	TGTGCCAGCAACCTGGGACTAGCGGATCGACAGCAGTTCTTC
-	-	TRBV27	TRBJ1-2	CASSRQSLYGYTF	TGTGCCAGCAGCCGACAGTCCCTCTATGGCTACACCTTC
-	-	TRBV7-9	TRBJ2-5	CASSLWSRETQYF	TGTGCCAGCAGCTTATGGAGTCGGGAGACCCAGTACTTC
once	-	TRBV18	TRBJ1-3	CASSPFQGPGNTIYF	TGTGCCAGCTCACCTTTCCAGGGGCCTGGAAACACCATATATTTT
-	-	TRBV15	TRBJ2-2	CATSRDRWADTGELFF	TGTGCCACCAGCAGAGATCGTTGGGCTGACACCGGGGAGCTGTTTTTT
few	-	TRBV6-5	TRBJ1-2	CASSRRRGANYGYTF	TGTGCCAGCAGCCGACGCAGGGGCGCCAACTATGGCTACACCTTC
-	-	TRBV4-2	TRBJ1-6	CASSPLAAVGFDNSPLHF	TGTGCCAGCAGCCCCTTGGCGGCAGTTGGGTTTGATAATTCACCCCTCCACTTT
-	-	TRBV5-6	TRBJ2-1	CASSYLDRPYNEQFF	TGTGCCAGCAGCTATTTAGACAGGCCTTACAATGAGCAGTTCTTC
-	-	TRBV5-5	TRBJ1-1	CASSLQPDTEAFF	TGTGCCAGCAGCTTACAGCCCGACACTGAAGCTTTCTTT